This paragraph reports one T cell receptor beta chain. Its antigen is as yet unknown. The data derive from a study of post-analysis software for immune sequencing data. Study-level information: Included among the disease courses, which were recorded for the cohort, were relapsing-remitting, secondary progressive and progressive-relapsing multiple sclerosis. Study-level findings and limits: Roughly 5 TRBV segments were significantly more frequent in patients than in controls. TRBV5-6, TRBV5-1 and TRBV20-1 were among these segments. Normalized Chao1 diversity was significantly reduced in patients versus controls. Batch-matched samples strongly co-clustered by F measure.

V lost 6 bases and J lost 2, with 14 bases in between. This CDR3 is 14 amino acids long. Germline V gene lookup returns CDR1 SEHNR and CDR2 FQNEAQ (reference sequence). The TCR beta cDNA libraries carried unique molecular identifiers. TCRdb re-called the PCR reads through MiXCR, storing one row per CDR3 protein. The sample contains roughly 540,000 distinct CDR3 sequences, less than 40% of which appear only once. Sequencing was performed on blood. The chain links TRBV7-9 to TRBJ2-7; D gene unclear. This clonotype originated in a girl between 2 and 17 years old with multiple sclerosis. CDR3 sequence reads: CASSLTRVPYEQYF. The CDR3 bases are TGTGCCAGCAGTCTTACACGGGTTCCCTACGAGCAGTACTTC.